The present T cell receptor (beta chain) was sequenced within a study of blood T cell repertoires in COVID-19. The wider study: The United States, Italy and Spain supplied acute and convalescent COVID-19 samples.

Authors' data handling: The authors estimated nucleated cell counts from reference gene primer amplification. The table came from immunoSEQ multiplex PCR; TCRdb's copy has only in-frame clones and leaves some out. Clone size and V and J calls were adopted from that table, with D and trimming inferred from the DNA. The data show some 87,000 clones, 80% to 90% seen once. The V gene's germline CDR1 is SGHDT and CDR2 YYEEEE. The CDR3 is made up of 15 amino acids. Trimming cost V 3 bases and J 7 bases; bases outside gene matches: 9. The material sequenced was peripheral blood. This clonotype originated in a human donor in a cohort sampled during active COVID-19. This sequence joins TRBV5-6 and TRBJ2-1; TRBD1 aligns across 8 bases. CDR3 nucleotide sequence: TGTGCCAGCAGCTCCCCTTTCCGACAGGGGAATGAGCAGTTCTTC. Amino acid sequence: CASSSPFRQGNEQFF.